Sequencing of this T cell receptor (beta chain) was carried out in a study of a mutant IDH1 vaccine in newly diagnosed glioma. About the research overall: The study started vaccination 4-6 weeks after radiotherapy alone, or with temozolomide cycles. Visits V12 and V13 fell at weeks 35 and 47, respectively. The study's findings and limits: Immune responses induced by the vaccine were seen in roughly 93% of patients, spanning multiple MHC alleles. Apparently unrelated to pseudoprogression were changes in the top peripheral T cell clonotypes.

There are a few counts of this clone. Its target is not known. Germline CDR1 SGHDT, CDR2 YYEEEE. CDR3 size: 13 residues. Unmatched junction bases numbered 4, after V lost 2 bases and J lost 6 bases. Regarding time point: week 35, safety follow-up. Vaccination comprised doses that each held 300 ug of mutant IDH1 20-mer peptide, plus topical imiquimod. Some clones are missing from TCRdb's copy, which holds only in-frame ones; the method was immunoSEQ multiplex PCR. The data contain 50,000 to 75,000 clones, under 85% of them singletons. The chain links TRBV5-6 to TRBJ2-7; 8 bases map to TRBD1. The sequences come from PBMCs, collected from a glioma patient whose treatment included an IDH1 peptide vaccine. The source of this sequence is a man in his fifties or sixties with glioma. The CDR3 DNA follows: TGTGCCAGCAGCTTCCCAGGGGGCAGCGAGCAGTACTTC. Amino acid sequence: CASSFPGGSEQYF.